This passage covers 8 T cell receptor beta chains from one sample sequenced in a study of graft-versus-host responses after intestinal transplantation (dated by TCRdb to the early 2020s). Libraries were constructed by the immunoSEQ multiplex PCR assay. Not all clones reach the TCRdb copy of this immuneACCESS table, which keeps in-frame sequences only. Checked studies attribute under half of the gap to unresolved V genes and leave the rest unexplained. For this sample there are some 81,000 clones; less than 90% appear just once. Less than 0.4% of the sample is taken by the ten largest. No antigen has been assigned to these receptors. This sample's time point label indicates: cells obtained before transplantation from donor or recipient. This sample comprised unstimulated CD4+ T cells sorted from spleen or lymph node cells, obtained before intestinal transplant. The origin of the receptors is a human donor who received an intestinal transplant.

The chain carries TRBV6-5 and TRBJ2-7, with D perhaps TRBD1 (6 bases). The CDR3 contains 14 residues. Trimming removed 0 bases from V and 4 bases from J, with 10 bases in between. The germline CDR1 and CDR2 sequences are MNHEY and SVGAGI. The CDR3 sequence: CASSYSARGYEQYF. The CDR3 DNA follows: TGTGCCAGCAGTTACTCGGCCAGGGGTTACGAGCAGTACTTC.

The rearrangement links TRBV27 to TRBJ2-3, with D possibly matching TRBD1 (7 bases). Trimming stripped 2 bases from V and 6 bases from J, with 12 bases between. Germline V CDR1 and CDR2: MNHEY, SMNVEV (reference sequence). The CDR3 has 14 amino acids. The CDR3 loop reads CASSLGSGGDTQYF. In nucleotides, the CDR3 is TGTGCCAGCAGTTTAGGCTCAGGGGGGGATACGCAGTATTTT.

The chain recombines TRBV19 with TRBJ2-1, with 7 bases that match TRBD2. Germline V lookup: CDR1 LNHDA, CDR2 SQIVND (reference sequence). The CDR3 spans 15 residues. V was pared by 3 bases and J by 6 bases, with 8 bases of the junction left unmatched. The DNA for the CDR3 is TGTGCCAGTAGTATCTCTCGGGGGAGGGTCAATGAGCAGTTCTTC. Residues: CASSISRGRVNEQFF.

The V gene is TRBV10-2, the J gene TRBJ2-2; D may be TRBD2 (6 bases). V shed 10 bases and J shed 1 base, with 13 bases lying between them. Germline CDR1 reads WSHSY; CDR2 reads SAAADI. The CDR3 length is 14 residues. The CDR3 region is CATQGGGNTGELFF. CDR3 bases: TGCGCCACCCAGGGAGGAGGGAACACCGGGGAGCTGTTTTTT.

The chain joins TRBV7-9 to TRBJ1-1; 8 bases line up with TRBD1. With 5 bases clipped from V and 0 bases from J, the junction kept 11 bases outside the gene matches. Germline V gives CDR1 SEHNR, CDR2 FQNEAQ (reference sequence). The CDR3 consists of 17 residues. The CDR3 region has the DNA TGTGCCAGCAGCCTTAGACAGGGGACTATCCTGAACACTGAAGCTTTCTTT. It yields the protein CASSLRQGTILNTEAFF. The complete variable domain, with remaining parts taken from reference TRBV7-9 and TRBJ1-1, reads DTGVSQNPRHKITKRGQNVTFRCDPISEHNRLYWYRQTLGQGPEFLTYFQNEAQLEKSRLLSDRFSAERPKGSFSTLEIQRTEQGDSAMYLCASSLRQGTILNTEAFFGQGTRLTVV.

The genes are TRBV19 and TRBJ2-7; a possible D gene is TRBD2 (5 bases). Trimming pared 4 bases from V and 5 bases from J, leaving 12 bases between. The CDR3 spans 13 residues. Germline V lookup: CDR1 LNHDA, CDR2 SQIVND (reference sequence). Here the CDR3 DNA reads TGTGCCAGTAGTAATAGAATGAGGGACGAGCAGTACTTC. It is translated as CASSNRMRDEQYF.

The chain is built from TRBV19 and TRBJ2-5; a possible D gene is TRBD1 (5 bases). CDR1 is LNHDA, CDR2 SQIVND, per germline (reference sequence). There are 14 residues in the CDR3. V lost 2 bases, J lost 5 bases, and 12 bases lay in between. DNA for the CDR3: TGTGCCAGTAGTATAAGGGGCCCCTTGGAGACCCAGTACTTC. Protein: CASSIRGPLETQYF.

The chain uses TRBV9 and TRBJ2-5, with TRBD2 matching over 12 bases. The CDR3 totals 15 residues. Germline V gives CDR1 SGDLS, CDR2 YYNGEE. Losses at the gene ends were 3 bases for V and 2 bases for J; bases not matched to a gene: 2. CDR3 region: CASSETSGGQETQYF. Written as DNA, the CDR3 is TGTGCCAGCAGCGAAACTAGCGGGGGGCAAGAGACCCAGTACTTC.